The rows below give T cell receptor beta chains drawn from one sample of a study of memory CD4+ T cells and cytomegalovirus serostatus. Sequencing was performed with immunoSEQ multiplex PCR; in TCRdb, only in-frame clones are kept and a portion is missing. The data show about 50,000 clones, more than 75% seen once. Sequenced input: memory CD4+ T cells from blood. The receptors were sampled from an adult in good health and CMV-seronegative. Each CDR3 is given with its conserved first and last residue. The D gene is left open where the match is weak. Clone size is shown for a subset of rows, as once, few, many or a class of expanded clone.

v_call: TRBV5-1
j_call: TRBJ1-6
d_call: TRBD1
clone_size: NA
cdr3_nt: TGCGCCAGCAGCTTTGGACAGGGCGGTTCACCCCTCCACTTT
cdr3_aa: CASSFGQGGSPLHF

v_call: TRBV2
j_call: TRBJ2-2
d_call: NA
clone_size: NA
cdr3_nt: TGTGCCAGCAGGGGCACCGGGGAGCTGTTTTTT
cdr3_aa: CASRGTGELFF

v_call: TRBV19
j_call: TRBJ2-2
d_call: TRBD1
clone_size: NA
cdr3_nt: TGTGCCAGTAGCGTACAGGGGGCGAGGTCTGTCGGGGAGCTGTTTTTT
cdr3_aa: CASSVQGARSVGELFF

v_call: TRBV15
j_call: TRBJ1-3
d_call: NA
clone_size: NA
cdr3_nt: TGTGCCACCAGCAGAGAACGGGTCTCTTCTGGAAACACCATATATTTT
cdr3_aa: CATSRERVSSGNTIYF

v_call: TRBV15
j_call: TRBJ1-5
d_call: NA
clone_size: NA
cdr3_nt: TGTGCCACCAGTCCAGGGATCAGCAATCAGCCCCAGCATTTT
cdr3_aa: CATSPGISNQPQHF

v_call: TRBV6-5
j_call: TRBJ2-7
d_call: NA
clone_size: NA
cdr3_nt: TGTGCCAGCAGTTACTCCTCGGGTCCCTACGAGCAGTACTTC
cdr3_aa: CASSYSSGPYEQYF

v_call: TRBV7-2
j_call: TRBJ2-1
d_call: TRBD1
clone_size: NA
cdr3_nt: TGTGCCAGCAGCCCTTGGACAGGTATACAATATGAGCAGTTCTTC
cdr3_aa: CASSPWTGIQYEQFF

v_call: TRBV2
j_call: TRBJ1-6
d_call: TRBD1
clone_size: once
cdr3_nt: TGTGCCAGCCGCCCGGGGACAGGGGGCTCCTATAATTCACCCCTCCACTTT
cdr3_aa: CASRPGTGGSYNSPLHF

v_call: TRBV11-2
j_call: TRBJ1-1
d_call: NA
clone_size: NA
cdr3_nt: TGTGCCAGCATCCCTCTGGGGAGCCCCACTGAAGCTTTCTTT
cdr3_aa: CASIPLGSPTEAFF

v_call: TRBV6-5
j_call: TRBJ1-3
d_call: TRBD1
clone_size: NA
cdr3_nt: TGTGCCAGCAGTTACTCTACAGGGGAGTACACCATATATTTT
cdr3_aa: CASSYSTGEYTIYF

v_call: TRBV25-1
j_call: TRBJ1-6
d_call: TRBD1
clone_size: NA
cdr3_nt: TGTGCCAGCACCCATGGCAGGGGGTTTAATTCACCCCTCCACTTT
cdr3_aa: CASTHGRGFNSPLHF

v_call: TRBV7-3
j_call: TRBJ2-3
d_call: NA
clone_size: NA
cdr3_nt: TGTGCCAGCAGCCCCACGGGTTACGGCACAGATACGCAGTATTTT
cdr3_aa: CASSPTGYGTDTQYF

v_call: TRBV6-1
j_call: TRBJ1-1
d_call: NA
clone_size: NA
cdr3_nt: TGTGCCAGCAGTCTCTCCGTAGGGGCTTTCTTT
cdr3_aa: CASSLSVGAFF

v_call: TRBV10-3
j_call: TRBJ1-4
d_call: NA
clone_size: few
cdr3_nt: TGTGCCATCAGTGACAAAAGAAATGAAAAACTGTTTTTT
cdr3_aa: CAISDKRNEKLFF

v_call: TRBV7-2
j_call: TRBJ1-1
d_call: NA
clone_size: NA
cdr3_nt: TGTGCCAGCAGCTTAGATGGGGGATTTGGGTCGGTGAACACTGAAGCTTTCTTT
cdr3_aa: CASSLDGGFGSVNTEAFF

v_call: TRBV7-9
j_call: TRBJ1-5
d_call: NA
clone_size: NA
cdr3_nt: TGTGCCAGCAGCTTAGCGGGGATAGGGAGCAATCAGCCCCAGCATTTT
cdr3_aa: CASSLAGIGSNQPQHF

v_call: TRBV4-2
j_call: TRBJ2-5
d_call: TRBD2
clone_size: NA
cdr3_nt: TGTGCCAGCAGCCACCCGGGAGGAAAAGAGACCCAGTACTTC
cdr3_aa: CASSHPGGKETQYF

v_call: TRBV9
j_call: TRBJ1-3
d_call: NA
clone_size: NA
cdr3_nt: TGTGCCAGCAGCGTAGAGGACCGAAACACCATATATTTT
cdr3_aa: CASSVEDRNTIYF

v_call: TRBV11-3
j_call: TRBJ2-1
d_call: NA
clone_size: NA
cdr3_nt: TGTGCCAGCAGCCCAGGGGGGGGGCTTACCAATGAGCAGTTCTTC
cdr3_aa: CASSPGGGLTNEQFF

v_call: TRBV9
j_call: TRBJ2-2
d_call: NA
clone_size: NA
cdr3_nt: TGTGCCAGCAGCAAAACTAACACCGGGGAGCTGTTTTTT
cdr3_aa: CASSKTNTGELFF

v_call: TRBV4-3
j_call: TRBJ1-2
d_call: NA
clone_size: few
cdr3_nt: TGCGCCAGCAGCCAAGACAAAAACTATGGCTACACCTTC
cdr3_aa: CASSQDKNYGYTF

v_call: TRBV7-2
j_call: TRBJ2-4
d_call: NA
clone_size: NA
cdr3_nt: TGTGCCAGCAGCCCCAAAAACATTCAGTACTTC
cdr3_aa: CASSPKNIQYF

v_call: TRBV7-9
j_call: TRBJ2-7
d_call: NA
clone_size: NA
cdr3_nt: TGTGCCAGCAGCCTAAGCGGGCCCTACGAGCAGTACTTC
cdr3_aa: CASSLSGPYEQYF

v_call: TRBV7-2
j_call: TRBJ1-5
d_call: NA
clone_size: NA
cdr3_nt: TGTGCCAGCAGCTTTTCGTTAGGGGGTGCGCAGCCCCAGCATTTT
cdr3_aa: CASSFSLGGAQPQHF

v_call: TRBV29-1
j_call: TRBJ1-2
d_call: NA
clone_size: once
cdr3_nt: TGCAGCGTACAGGGTTTGGACTATGGCTACACCTTC
cdr3_aa: CSVQGLDYGYTF

v_call: TRBV5-4
j_call: TRBJ1-1
d_call: NA
clone_size: NA
cdr3_nt: TGTGCCAGCAGCTTGGATCAGCGTTCCACTGAAGCTTTCTTT
cdr3_aa: CASSLDQRSTEAFF

v_call: TRBV5-1
j_call: TRBJ1-4
d_call: NA
clone_size: NA
cdr3_nt: TGCGCCAGCAGCGCCGGGGGTCCAACTAATGAAAAACTGTTTTTT
cdr3_aa: CASSAGGPTNEKLFF

v_call: TRBV28
j_call: TRBJ2-7
d_call: NA
clone_size: NA
cdr3_nt: TGTGCCATACGCACAGGGGGGGACGAGCAGTACTTC
cdr3_aa: CAIRTGGDEQYF

v_call: TRBV7-2
j_call: TRBJ2-2
d_call: NA
clone_size: NA
cdr3_nt: TGTGCCAGCAGCTTAAGAACTAGGAACACCGGGGAGCTGTTTTTT
cdr3_aa: CASSLRTRNTGELFF

v_call: TRBV5-1
j_call: TRBJ2-7
d_call: NA
clone_size: NA
cdr3_nt: TGCGCCAGCAGATCGGACGCCTACGAGCAGTACTTC
cdr3_aa: CASRSDAYEQYF

v_call: TRBV7-9
j_call: TRBJ1-3
d_call: NA
clone_size: NA
cdr3_nt: TGTGCCAGCAGCTTGGGCCGGACTGTTGCTGGAAACACCATATATTTT
cdr3_aa: CASSLGRTVAGNTIYF

v_call: TRBV28
j_call: TRBJ2-3
d_call: TRBD1
clone_size: NA
cdr3_nt: TGTGCCAGCAGTCTACGACAGGGAAGCACAGATACGCAGTATTTT
cdr3_aa: CASSLRQGSTDTQYF

v_call: TRBV5-1
j_call: TRBJ1-6
d_call: TRBD1
clone_size: NA
cdr3_nt: TGCGCCAGCAGCTCCCGGGACAGGGATAATTCACCCCTCCACTTT
cdr3_aa: CASSSRDRDNSPLHF

v_call: TRBV9
j_call: TRBJ1-3
d_call: TRBD1
clone_size: once
cdr3_nt: TGTGCCAGCAGCGTCTCACAGGGGGGAAACACCATATATTTT
cdr3_aa: CASSVSQGGNTIYF

v_call: TRBV15
j_call: TRBJ1-1
d_call: NA
clone_size: NA
cdr3_nt: TGTGCCACCAGTTTGCGGGGGGAAAACACTGAAGCTTTCTTT
cdr3_aa: CATSLRGENTEAFF

v_call: TRBV10-3
j_call: TRBJ1-2
d_call: TRBD1
clone_size: once
cdr3_nt: TGTGCCATCAGTGAGTTACCAACAGGGGGCTATGGCTACACCTTC
cdr3_aa: CAISELPTGGYGYTF

v_call: TRBV4-3
j_call: TRBJ1-5
d_call: NA
clone_size: NA
cdr3_nt: TGCGCCAGCAGCCAAGCGCGGGGTCAGCCCCAGCATTTT
cdr3_aa: CASSQARGQPQHF

v_call: TRBV4-1
j_call: TRBJ2-5
d_call: TRBD2
clone_size: NA
cdr3_nt: TGCGCCAGCAGAAGGAGAGCGGGGGATCAAGAGACCCAGTACTTC
cdr3_aa: CASRRRAGDQETQYF

v_call: TRBV6-1
j_call: TRBJ2-7
d_call: NA
clone_size: NA
cdr3_nt: TGTGCCAGCACCCAGGAGGTACGTAGCGAGCAGTACTTC
cdr3_aa: CASTQEVRSEQYF

v_call: TRBV6-6
j_call: TRBJ1-2
d_call: NA
clone_size: NA
cdr3_nt: TGTGCCAGCAGTCAGGAGGGCTATGGCTACACCTTC
cdr3_aa: CASSQEGYGYTF

v_call: TRBV7-2
j_call: TRBJ1-2
d_call: TRBD1
clone_size: NA
cdr3_nt: TGTGCCAGCAGCCCCAGGGGGGGCTCGGAGGGCGGCTACACCTTC
cdr3_aa: CASSPRGGSEGGYTF

v_call: TRBV4-2
j_call: TRBJ2-5
d_call: TRBD2
clone_size: NA
cdr3_nt: TGTGCCAGCAGCCAAGACCTCTCGCGGGGGGCCATCAACCAAGAGACCCAGTACTTC
cdr3_aa: CASSQDLSRGAINQETQYF

v_call: TRBV2
j_call: TRBJ2-5
d_call: NA
clone_size: NA
cdr3_nt: TGTGCCAGCAAGGAAAGGGGAAAGACCCAGTACTTC
cdr3_aa: CASKERGKTQYF

v_call: TRBV18
j_call: TRBJ1-2
d_call: NA
clone_size: NA
cdr3_nt: TGTGCCAGCTCACCACCGAACAGGGAGGCAGGTGGCTACACCTTC
cdr3_aa: CASSPPNREAGGYTF

v_call: TRBV5-6
j_call: TRBJ1-2
d_call: NA
clone_size: once
cdr3_nt: TGTGCCAGCAGCTCCACCTCCGGGTCTCTCTTTGGCTACACCTTC
cdr3_aa: CASSSTSGSLFGYTF

v_call: TRBV19
j_call: TRBJ2-2
d_call: TRBD2
clone_size: NA
cdr3_nt: TGTGCCAGTATGGAGGGGAGCGGGGGGGCCCACACCGGGGAGCTGTTTTTT
cdr3_aa: CASMEGSGGAHTGELFF

v_call: TRBV30
j_call: TRBJ2-6
d_call: NA
clone_size: NA
cdr3_nt: TGTGCCTGGAGTGTAGCCAGGGCTGGGGCCAACGTCCTGACTTTC
cdr3_aa: CAWSVARAGANVLTF

v_call: TRBV7-2
j_call: TRBJ2-7
d_call: TRBD1
clone_size: NA
cdr3_nt: TGTGCCAGCAGCTTAGTTAAAGGGGGCGGCGAGCAGTACTTC
cdr3_aa: CASSLVKGGGEQYF

v_call: TRBV7-2
j_call: TRBJ1-1
d_call: NA
clone_size: NA
cdr3_nt: TGTGCCAGCAGCTTATCTGAACCTCTCTTT
cdr3_aa: CASSLSEPLF

v_call: TRBV6-4
j_call: TRBJ1-2
d_call: NA
clone_size: NA
cdr3_nt: TGTGCCAGGCCTCAGGGCTATGGCTACACCTTC
cdr3_aa: CARPQGYGYTF

v_call: TRBV7-3
j_call: TRBJ2-3
d_call: NA
clone_size: NA
cdr3_nt: TGTGCCAGCAGCTTAAGTGGCAGGGAGTCAGATACGCAGTATTTT
cdr3_aa: CASSLSGRESDTQYF

v_call: TRBV6-1
j_call: TRBJ2-2
d_call: NA
clone_size: NA
cdr3_nt: TGTGCCAGCGAGGGCCAAGTCGAGCTGTTTTTT
cdr3_aa: CASEGQVELFF

v_call: TRBV4-3
j_call: TRBJ2-3
d_call: NA
clone_size: NA
cdr3_nt: TGCGCCAGCAACCCCGGGACACAAGATACGCAGTATTTT
cdr3_aa: CASNPGTQDTQYF

v_call: TRBV5-6
j_call: TRBJ1-2
d_call: TRBD1
clone_size: NA
cdr3_nt: TGTGCCAGCAGAACCGGGACAGGTGGATATGGCTACACCTTC
cdr3_aa: CASRTGTGGYGYTF